The 9 T cell receptor beta chains below all came from one sample that was sequenced in a study of breast tumors, draining lymph nodes, adjacent tissues. From the multiplex PCR reads, TCRdb called clonotypes with MiXCR, one entry per CDR3 protein. The sample yields under 150,000 distinct CDR3 sequences, approximately 20% seen once. Samples came from axillary lymph nodes draining the breast cancer. Specimen: axillary lymph node tissue. The source of these receptors is a female donor with breast cancer. Some clones in this sample may be carry-over from other donors' samples.

This clonotype was observed many times. The V gene is TRBV12-5, the J gene TRBJ2-3, with 12 bases that match TRBD2. The CDR3 covers 17 residues. Germline CDR1 is LGHNT and CDR2 is FRNRAP. Trimming cost V 0 bases and J 6 bases; bases outside gene matches: 7. The CDR3 loop reads CASGLVGWLAGGDTQYF. CDR3 DNA: TGTGCTAGTGGTTTGGTAGGCTGGCTAGCGGGAGGGGATACGCAGTATTTT. The variable domain in full, with the rest retrieved from reference TRBV12-5 and TRBJ2-3, is DARVTQTPRHKVTEMGQEVTMRCQPILGHNTVFWYRQTMMQGLELLAYFRNRAPLDDSGMPKDRFSAEMPDATLATLKIQPSEPRDSAVYFCASGLVGWLAGGDTQYFGPGTRLTVL.

On this clonotype: A much larger clone differs by one base, so this may be a read error. This chain joins TRBV2 and TRBJ1-5, with 10 nucleotides matching TRBD1. Near its end, the DNA agrees better with TRBJ2-3, so the J call may be wrong. This CDR3 contains 16 residues. Per the germline V gene, CDR1 is SNHLY and CDR2 is FYNNEI. This CDR3 is CASSPRQGAGNQPQYF. The CDR3 DNA reads TGTGCCAGCAGTCCACGACAGGGGGCGGGAAATCAGCCCCAGTATTTT.

This clonotype was seen more than once but under ten times. The chain joins TRBV6-1 to TRBJ1-3; weak D call: TRBD1 (6 bases). The CDR3 loop spans 14 amino acids. Per germline, CDR1 MNHNS and CDR2 SASEGT. Trimming left V 6 bases short and J 6 bases short, with 15 bases between. Written as DNA, the CDR3 is TGTGCCAGCAGGAAAACAGGGTCTACAAACACCATATATTTT. Its protein is CASRKTGSTNTIYF.

In its sample, this clonotype was seen many times. For the CDR3, the DNA is TGTGCCAGCTCACGTGACGTCAATGAGCAGTTCTTC. Protein: CASSRDVNEQFF. The gene calls are TRBV18 and TRBJ2-1; D remains ambiguous. The CDR3 loop spans 12 amino acids. Germline CDR1 reads KGHSH; CDR2 reads LQKENI. V was shortened by 4 bases and J by 6 bases, with 7 bases between the two germline ends.

A note on this clonotype: A much more abundant neighbour one base away suggests this may be a read error. V usage is TRBV25-1 and J usage is TRBJ2-7, with 8 bases that match TRBD2. The V and J ends lost 6 bases and 6 bases, in that order; junction bases with no gene match: 7. CDR1 and CDR2 (germline): MGHDK, SYGVNS. This CDR3 contains 13 residues. CDR3 protein: CASRLAGSAEQYF. For the CDR3, the DNA is TGTGCCAGCAGATTAGCGGGATCCGCCGAGCAGTACTTC.

In the case of this clonotype: With a much larger clone just one base away, this may be a read error. The chain is built from TRBV5-1 and TRBJ2-3; TRBD2 matches at 10 bases. The CDR3 sequence is 20 residues long. The J segment lost 2 bases and the V segment lost 2 bases, leaving 17 bases of the junction unmatched. Germline CDR1 SGHRS, CDR2 YFSETQ. CDR3 DNA sequence: TGCGCCAGCAGCTTTGGAGCTATGCGTAAACTAGCGGGGATCACAGATACGCAGTATTTT. This translates into CASSFGAMRKLAGITDTQYF. Supplemented by reference TRBV5-1 and TRBJ2-3, the full variable domain reads KAGVTQTPRYLIKTRGQQVTLSCSPISGHRSVSWYQQTPGQGLQFLFEYFSETQRNKGNFPGRFSGRQFSNSRSEMNVSTLELGDSALYLCASSFGAMRKLAGITDTQYFGPGTRLTVL.

Ten or more counts support this clonotype. The rearrangement joins TRBV19 to TRBJ2-7; 12 bases are a match to TRBD2. The length of the CDR3 is 15 residues. V trimming: 5 bases; J trimming: 5 bases; junction bases outside the gene matches: 7. Per the germline V gene, CDR1 is LNHDA and CDR2 is SQIVND (reference sequence). DNA of the CDR3: TGTGCCAGTAGTCCCAGGACTAGCGGGATCCACGAGCAGTACTTC. Translated: CASSPRTSGIHEQYF.

This clonotype has ten or more counts. The V and J genes are TRBV5-4 and TRBJ2-3; 11 bases are shared with TRBD2. Trimming at V came to 3 bases and at J to 5 bases, leaving 5 bases not matched to a gene. The CDR3 spans 15 residues. The germline V gene has CDR1 SGHNT and CDR2 YYREEE (reference sequence). This CDR3 is CASSSTSGGRDTQYF. DNA of the CDR3: TGTGCCAGCAGCTCCACTAGCGGGGGAAGAGATACGCAGTATTTT.

Concerning this clonotype: A much larger clone differs by one base, so this may be a read error. The V gene is TRBV6-1, the J gene TRBJ1-4; no firm D call. V lost 5 bases and J 6 bases, leaving 10 bases between the germline ends. The CDR3 contains 13 residues. Germline CDR1 reads MNHNS; CDR2 reads SASEGT. The DNA for the CDR3 is TGTGCCAGCAGTTCTGGACTGTATGAAAAACTGTTTTTT. Protein sequence: CASSSGLYEKLFF.